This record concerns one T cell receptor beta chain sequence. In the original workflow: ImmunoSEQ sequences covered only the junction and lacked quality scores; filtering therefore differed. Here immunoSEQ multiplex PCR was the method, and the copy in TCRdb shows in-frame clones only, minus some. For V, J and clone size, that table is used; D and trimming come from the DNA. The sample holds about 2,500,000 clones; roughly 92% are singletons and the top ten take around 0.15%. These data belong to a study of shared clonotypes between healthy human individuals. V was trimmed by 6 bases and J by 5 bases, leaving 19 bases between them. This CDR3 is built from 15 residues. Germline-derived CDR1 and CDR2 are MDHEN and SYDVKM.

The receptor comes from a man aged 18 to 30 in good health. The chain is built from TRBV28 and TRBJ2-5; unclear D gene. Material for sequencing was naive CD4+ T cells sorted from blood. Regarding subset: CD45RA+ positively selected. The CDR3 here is CASSLGRVGSETQYF. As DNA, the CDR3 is TGTGCCAGCAGCCTTGGACGGGTAGGGTCGGAGACCCAGTACTTC.